Sequencing of this TCR beta chain was carried out in a study of cytomegalovirus exposure and HLA in healthy donors (dated by TCRdb to the late 2010s). Concerning the study at large: An earlier analysis of fewer than 750 of the donors reported 276 Gb of sequence data and around 110 million unique TCR beta sequences obtained from 180 million or so T cells. Along with the roughly 670-subject first cohort, a separate validation cohort of roughly 110 different subjects was used. A later analysis re-examined previously published TCR beta repertoires from roughly 720 donors and added high-resolution HLA genotyping to investigate patterns of TCR occurrence. The number of donors typed differed by locus, with 629-630 for A, B, C, DRB1 and DQB1, around 500 for DQA1, over 600 for DPA1, and approximately 470 for DPB1. Donor age, sex, ethnicity and CMV serostatus were collected together with the repertoire data. Because of strong linkage in the cohort, roughly five DR-DQ haplotypes were treated as single units for association and clustering. The aim of the study was to test whether cataloging public T cell receptors could identify signatures of past pathogen exposure. Across 398 genotyped donors of the cohort, an average of about 220,000 unique TCR beta nucleotide sequences per donor were sequenced, and roughly 18% of those sequences were non-productive. An early release covering 550 to 700 HLA-typed donors comprised roughly 300 gigabases of sequencing data and roughly 85 million unique TCR sequences. All discovery cohort repertoires had been generated on a single sequencing platform. In a later genetic analysis, genome-wide SNP genotypes for about 55% of the 666 donors were used, and that subset was treated as a discovery cohort. HLA typing included class I and class II loci at four-digit resolution. Rather than drawing on any new phenotypic data, the later analysis identified candidate immune exposures from TCR beta sequences and the way those sequences occurred across donors. Of the approximately 400 genotyped donors, around 81% fell in the genetic ancestry cluster associated with self-reported Caucasian donors. High-throughput TCR immunosequencing, statistical association of individual TCRs with disease status, and machine learning were combined to predict cytomegalovirus infection status. An earlier analysis of roughly 580 of the donors used high-throughput TCR beta sequencing to judge whether each TCR beta V gene segment behaved as functional or pseudogenic. Using immunosequencing, the study profiled T cell repertoires from 640 or so subjects and related those repertoires to cytomegalovirus serostatus.

This clone was picked up a small number of times. Its target antigen remains unknown. Within one base of it there is no much larger clone, and no base qualities were kept. Cut back by 0 bases and 4 bases, the V and J ends lie 16 bases apart. The CDR3 sequence holds 16 residues, the cysteine and phenylalanine included. Just CDR3 DNA is preserved here, 48 bases in frame from base 1. The germline V gene provides CDR1 SGHDT and CDR2 YYEEEE. What the work shows at the level of the full study, not this receptor alone: HLA typing was unavailable for some donors at each locus, so association tests used only the typed subset. Broadly in line with IMGT annotations, most TCR beta V segments showed up in productive rearrangements about 87% or about 30% of the time in an earlier analysis of several hundred of the donors. This cohort had only TCR beta chains sequenced, and the lack of alpha or paired-chain data limited which features could be detected. At a false discovery rate of 0.05, a later analysis linked some 18,000 TCR beta sequences to specific HLA alleles. The authors suggested that the approach could potentially be generalized to other disease states and immunological phenotypes. The study gave a list of roughly 150 TCR beta chains associated with cytomegalovirus. The 87-base-pair reads could not distinguish some IMGT-functional V segments, including TRBV6-2 and TRBV6-3, so those segments were excluded. The classifier was reported to diagnose cytomegalovirus status with high specificity and sensitivity in both the original cohort and the validation cohort. Several of the top co-occurrence clusters appeared to be linked to parvovirus B19, influenza, CMV and Epstein-Barr virus, according to a later analysis. For the cohort, immune exposure information was limited to CMV serostatus. Roughly uniform sequencing depth across donors was assumed in presence/absence analyses, although this assumption may not hold. A group of highly shared sequence variants was considered likely to be a technical artifact of the sequencing pipeline. Correlated functional status among segregating V segments might reflect linkage disequilibrium, but an unknown experimental factor could not be ruled out. In a later analysis, most CMV-associated TCR beta chains were found to appear HLA-restricted, with HLA associations seemingly driven largely by CMV exposure. In a later analysis, HLA-associated TCR beta chains showed more clonal expansion and lower generation probabilities than non-associated chains that were equally common. Most TCR sequences were seen in very few donors, while some public TCRs were found in many individuals. A later genetic analysis reported fewer N-insertions in productive TCRs among donors in an Asian-associated ancestry cluster than the 666-donor mean. A further reported finding was that TCR beta sequences accurately predicted the HLA-A and HLA-B alleles for most subjects in the first cohort. A few of the identified cytomegalovirus-associated TCR beta chains were confirmed in vitro to be specific for cytomegalovirus antigens. A later analysis found that TCR association rates varied across HLA loci, with DRB1 alleles showing the most associated TCRs and HLA-C alleles the fewest. When HLA alleles, especially DR and DQ, strongly co-occurred, TCR associations were difficult to assign to individual alleles. An association between a missense DCLRE1C variant and V-gene and J-gene trimming of TCR beta chains was found in a later genetic analysis and replicated in an independent cohort. The earlier analysis of almost 600 of the donors excluded 15 to 20 rarely observed V segments, including chromosome 9 orphons, because counts were too low.

Library preparation was by the immunoSEQ multiplex PCR assay. A mixture of 60 forward primers for TCR Vbeta segments and 13 reverse primers for TCR Jbeta segments was used in the multiplex PCR. The CDR3 region of rearranged TCR beta genes was amplified from genomic DNA with a multiplex PCR assay. On the Illumina HiSeq System, the amplified TCR beta libraries were sequenced as 87-base-pair reads. The paper's data handling went like this. Across the roughly 700 repertoires, a later analysis counted tens of millions of unique TCR beta chains, 9.5 million to 12 million of which were shared by at least two donors. To remove PCR and sequencing errors, raw reads were error-corrected and collapsed into unique sequences using a nearest-neighbor algorithm that merged closely related sequences. To assign V, D and J gene segments, CDR3 sequences were aligned to IMGT reference sequences. For a sequence to be retained, a match of at least six nucleotides to both a V gene segment and a J gene segment was required. A rearrangement was called productive if the CDR3 had no stop codons and remained in frame with V and J, and every other rearrangement was called non-productive. Following IMGT convention, CDR3 was defined as the stretch from the second conserved V-encoded cysteine to the conserved J-encoded phenylalanine. Sequences without an unambiguous match to a single V gene segment were excluded from the earlier analysis of about 630 of the donors. An earlier analysis of under 750 of the donors called V segments functional above 56.7% productive rearrangements and segregating when the between-donor standard deviation exceeded 5%. A statistical classification framework was built for diagnosing cytomegalovirus status from the catalog of TCR beta chain sequences. In a later analysis, TCR nucleotide sequences were compared against IMGT/GENE-DB human TR gene sequences so that V and J genes could be assigned. Using the TCRdist pipeline, a later analysis assigned CDR3 sequences along with most-parsimonious VDJ recombination scenarios. In a later analysis, each TCR beta chain was defined by its CDR3 amino acid sequence together with its V-gene family, and reads lacking a unique V-gene family were excluded. To address suspected cross-contamination and a sequencing artifact, a later analysis removed roughly 580 highly shared, low-generation-probability nucleotide sequences. In a later analysis, a clonal expansion index for each public chain was calculated from normalized within-repertoire ranks of inferred template counts. A later analysis computed generation probabilities with a VDJ recombination model fitted to out-of-frame rearrangements, and checked the results against IGoR. A later analysis scored TCR-TCR, TCR-HLA and TCR-CMV co-occurrence with hypergeometric tests, applying a repertoire-size bias correction to TCR pairs. To estimate false discovery rates, a later analysis permuted the HLA or CMV assignments 20 times. In a later analysis, co-occurring TCRs were grouped with DBSCAN, and TCRdist sequence similarity was added when clustering was performed within HLA-allele-positive subsets. Co-occurrence clustering excluded repertoires with fewer than 30,000 or more than 120,000 public chains, plus five with anomalous nucleotide sharing. TCRdb mirrors the immuneACCESS table, restricted to in-frame sequences. Some clones are absent from its copies; in checked studies, under half trace to an unresolved V gene, and the reason for the others is unknown. The V and J calls and clone size come from that table; D and trimming were worked out from the DNA. The sample table lists over 130,000 clones, 70% to 90% of them with a count of one. 2% to 3% of the sample rests with the top ten.

The cohort consisted of some 730 healthy bone marrow donors. Cohort members were all nominally healthy when sampled, although unrecorded immune exposures were likely present. The donor tested CMV seronegative and was one of the 352 seronegative cohort members. Every donor gave a peripheral blood sample, and the peripheral blood mononuclear cells from that sample were used for TCR beta sequencing. Genomic DNA extraction from the blood cell samples was performed with the Qiagen DNeasy Blood Extraction Kit. The sample taken for sequencing was PBMCs. The chain joins TRBV5-6 to TRBJ2-5; the D region possibly corresponds to TRBD1 (5 bases align). This TCR was sampled from a man over 45 in good health and CMV-seronegative. In nucleotides, the sequence is TGTGCCAGCAGCTTGGAGGGGCTAGGCACCTCAGAGACCCAGTACTTC. This sequence encodes CASSLEGLGTSETQYF.